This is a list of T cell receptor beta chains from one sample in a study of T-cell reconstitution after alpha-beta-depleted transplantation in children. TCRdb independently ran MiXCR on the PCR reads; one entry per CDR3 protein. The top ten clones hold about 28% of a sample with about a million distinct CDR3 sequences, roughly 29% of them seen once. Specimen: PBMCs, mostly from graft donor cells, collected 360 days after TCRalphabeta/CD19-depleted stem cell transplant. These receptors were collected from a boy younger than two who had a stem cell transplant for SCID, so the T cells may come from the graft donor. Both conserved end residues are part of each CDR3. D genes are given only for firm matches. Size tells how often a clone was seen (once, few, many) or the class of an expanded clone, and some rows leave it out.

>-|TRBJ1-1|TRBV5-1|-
TGCGCCAGCAGCTTGGTCGCGGGGCCCACTGAAGCTTTCTTT
CASSLVAGPTEAFF
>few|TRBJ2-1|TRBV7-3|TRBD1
TGTGCCAGCAGCCCTTCGACAGGGGCGAATGAGCAGTTCTTC
CASSPSTGANEQFF
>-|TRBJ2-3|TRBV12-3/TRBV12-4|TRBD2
TGTGCCAGCAGCCGCGAACTAGCGGGGTACACAGATACGCAGTATTTT
CASSRELAGYTDTQYF
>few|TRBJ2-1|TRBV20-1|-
TGCAGTCTTAATACCCCGGGCGCCCTCAATGAGCAGTTCTTC
CSLNTPGALNEQFF
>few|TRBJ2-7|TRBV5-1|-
TGCGCCAGCAGCTTGGTATCCAGGGGCGAGCAGTACTTC
CASSLVSRGEQYF
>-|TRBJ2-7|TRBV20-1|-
TGCAGTGCTTTGCGAGACAGAGCCTACGAGCAGTACTTC
CSALRDRAYEQYF
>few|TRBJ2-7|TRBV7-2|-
TGTGCCAGCAGCTTATTCGGGGATATCAAGCAGTACTTC
CASSLFGDIKQYF
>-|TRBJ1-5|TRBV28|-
TGTGCCAGCAGTAACCCCAACACAGATAGCAATCAGCCCCAGCATTTT
CASSNPNTDSNQPQHF
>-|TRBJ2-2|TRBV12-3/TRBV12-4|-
TGTGCCAGCGGGGGCCACGGCACCGGGGAGCTGTTTTTT
CASGGHGTGELFF
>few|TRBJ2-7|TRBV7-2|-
TGTGCCAGCAGCTTAGATCGTGGTCAGGCCTACGAGCAGTACTTC
CASSLDRGQAYEQYF
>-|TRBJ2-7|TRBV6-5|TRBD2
TGTGCCAGCAGTTACTCTGGCGGGGGAAACCCCTACGAGCAGTACTTC
CASSYSGGGNPYEQYF
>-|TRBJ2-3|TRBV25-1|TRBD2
TGTGCCAGCAGTAAAGGACTAGCGGTTACTAGCACAGATACGCAGTATTTT
CASSKGLAVTSTDTQYF
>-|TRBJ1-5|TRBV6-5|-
TGTGCCAGCAGTTTGGCCCCAGGGGCCAATCAGCCCCAGCATTTT
CASSLAPGANQPQHF
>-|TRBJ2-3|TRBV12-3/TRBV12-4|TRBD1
TGTGCCAGCAGAATCCAACCGGGACAGGGAGGGAGCACGCAGTATTTT
CASRIQPGQGGSTQYF
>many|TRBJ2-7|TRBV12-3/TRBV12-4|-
TGTGCCAGCAGTCAATCATTCTACGAGCAGTACTTC
CASSQSFYEQYF
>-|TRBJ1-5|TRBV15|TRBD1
TGTGCCACCAGCAGAGAGACAGGGGCGTCTCAGCCCCAGCATTTT
CATSRETGASQPQHF
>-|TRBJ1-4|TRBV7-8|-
TGTGCCAGCAGCTTAGATATAGGGGAGCGTGAAAAACTGTTTTTT
CASSLDIGEREKLFF
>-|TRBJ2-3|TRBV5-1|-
TGCGCCAGCAGCTTGTGGGGCGCTAGCACAGATACGCAGTATTTT
CASSLWGASTDTQYF
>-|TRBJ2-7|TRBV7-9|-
TGTGCCAGCAGCCCCGGCGCGGTGGGAGATGCTCTTGACGAGCAGTACTTC
CASSPGAVGDALDEQYF
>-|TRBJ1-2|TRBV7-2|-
TGTGCCAGCAGCCAAACCAGAGTCTTCTATGGCTACACCTTC
CASSQTRVFYGYTF
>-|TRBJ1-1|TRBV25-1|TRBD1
TGTGCCAGCAGTGGACCCAGGGACAGACCTGAGGACACTGAAGCTTTCTTT
CASSGPRDRPEDTEAFF
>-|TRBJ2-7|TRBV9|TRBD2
TGTGCCAGCAGCGAAGCGGGGGGGCTTCGGGAGCAGTACTTC
CASSEAGGLREQYF